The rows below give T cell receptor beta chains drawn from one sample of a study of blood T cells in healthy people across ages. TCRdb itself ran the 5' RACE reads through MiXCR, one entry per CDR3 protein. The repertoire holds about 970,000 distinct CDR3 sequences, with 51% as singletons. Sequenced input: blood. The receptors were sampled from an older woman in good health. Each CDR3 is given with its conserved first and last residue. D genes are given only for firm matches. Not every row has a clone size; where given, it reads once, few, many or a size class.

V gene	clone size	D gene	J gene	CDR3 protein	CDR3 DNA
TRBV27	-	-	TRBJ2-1	CASSSRVEQFF	TGTGCCAGCAGTTCAAGGGTAGAGCAGTTCTTC
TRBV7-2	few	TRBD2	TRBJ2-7	CASTRGGAEQYF	TGTGCCAGCACTCGCGGGGGGGCCGAGCAGTACTTC
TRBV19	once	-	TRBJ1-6	CASSISSGGKSPLHF	TGTGCCAGTAGTATCTCGTCGGGAGGGAAATCACCCCTCCACTTT
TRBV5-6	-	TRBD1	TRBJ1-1	CASSSVRDRVKTEAFF	TGTGCCAGCAGCTCGGTGCGGGACAGGGTTAAAACTGAAGCTTTCTTT
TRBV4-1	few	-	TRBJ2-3	CASSQGRGGRPQYF	TGCGCCAGCAGCCAAGGGAGAGGGGGGAGACCCCAGTATTTT
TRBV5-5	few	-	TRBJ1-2	CASSLAPTPSQGYTF	TGTGCCAGCAGCTTGGCCCCGACACCCAGTCAAGGCTACACCTTC
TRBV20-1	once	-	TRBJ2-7	CSARAEGGGHTLITYEQYF	TGCAGTGCTAGAGCCGAGGGGGGAGGCCATACATTAATTACCTACGAGCAGTACTTC
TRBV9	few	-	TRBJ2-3	CASSVDTSGYTQYF	TGTGCCAGCAGCGTAGATACTAGTGGGTACACGCAGTATTTT
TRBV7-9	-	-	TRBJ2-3	CASSFPIGADTQYF	TGTGCCAGCAGCTTCCCTATTGGCGCAGATACGCAGTATTTT
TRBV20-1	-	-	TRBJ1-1	CSAEGGMANTEAFF	TGCAGTGCGGAAGGGGGGATGGCGAACACTGAAGCTTTCTTT
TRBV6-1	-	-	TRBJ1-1	CASSVPGDNSEAFF	TGTGCCAGCAGTGTGCCGGGGGATAACTCTGAAGCTTTCTTT
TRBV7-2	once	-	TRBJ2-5	CASSPQGMRRDSGEQYF	TGTGCCAGCAGCCCCCAGGGTATGCGGCGGGACTCAGGGGAGCAGTACTTC
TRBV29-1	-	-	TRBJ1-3	CSVERRTSGNTIYF	TGCAGCGTTGAAAGACGGACCTCTGGAAACACCATATATTTT
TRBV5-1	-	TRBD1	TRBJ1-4	CASSAGLDRVNEKLFF	TGCGCCAGCAGCGCCGGTCTGGACAGGGTGAATGAAAAACTGTTTTTT
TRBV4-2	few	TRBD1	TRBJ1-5	CASSQASPGQGLDQPQHF	TGTGCCAGCAGCCAGGCCTCCCCGGGACAGGGATTGGATCAGCCCCAGCATTTT
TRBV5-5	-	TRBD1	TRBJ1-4	CASSSRGTGAGEKLFF	TGTGCCAGCAGCTCGCGCGGGACAGGGGCGGGGGAAAAACTGTTTTTT
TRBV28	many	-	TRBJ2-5	CASSLRQETQYF	TGTGCCAGCAGCTTAAGACAAGAGACCCAGTACTTC
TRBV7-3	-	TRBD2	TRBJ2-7	CASSLTAPSGTSYEQYF	TGTGCCAGCAGCTTGACCGCGCCTAGCGGGACATCCTACGAGCAGTACTTC
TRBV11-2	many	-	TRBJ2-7	CASSFDYRYEQYF	TGTGCCAGCAGCTTCGATTACCGTTACGAGCAGTACTTC
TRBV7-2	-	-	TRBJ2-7	CASSSHDHAGEQYF	TGTGCCAGCAGCTCACACGACCATGCGGGGGAGCAGTACTTC
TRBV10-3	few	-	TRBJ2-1	CAISAPGLGQFF	TGTGCCATCAGTGCCCCGGGGCTGGGGCAGTTCTTC
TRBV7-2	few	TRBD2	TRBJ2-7	CASKLAGNYEQYF	TGTGCCAGCAAGCTAGCGGGGAACTACGAGCAGTACTTC
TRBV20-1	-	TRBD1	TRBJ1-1	CSASGDRNTEAFF	TGCAGTGCTAGTGGGGACAGAAACACTGAAGCTTTCTTT
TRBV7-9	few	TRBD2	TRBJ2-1	CASSPGTSEYNEQFF	TGTGCCAGCAGCCCTGGGACTAGCGAGTACAATGAGCAGTTCTTC
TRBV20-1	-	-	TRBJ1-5	CSAIQGNQPQHF	TGCAGTGCTATACAGGGAAATCAGCCCCAGCATTTT
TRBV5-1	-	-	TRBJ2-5	CASSLDQTQYF	TGCGCCAGCAGCTTGGACCAGACCCAGTACTTC
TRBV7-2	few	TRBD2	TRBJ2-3	CASSFNGTSGLKGATQYF	TGTGCCAGCAGCTTCAATGGGACTAGCGGACTCAAGGGTGCGACGCAGTATTTT
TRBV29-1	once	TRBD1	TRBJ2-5	CSAPGQGSETQYF	TGCAGCGCCCCTGGACAGGGTTCAGAGACCCAGTACTTC
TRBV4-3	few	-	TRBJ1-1	CASSQEDAFSEAFF	TGCGCCAGCAGCCAAGAGGACGCTTTCTCTGAAGCTTTCTTT
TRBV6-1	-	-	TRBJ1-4	CASSPTWGAGAYEKLFF	TGTGCCAGCAGCCCCACGTGGGGGGCTGGGGCGTATGAAAAACTGTTTTTT
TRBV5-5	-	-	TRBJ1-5	CASSPDGYSNQPQHF	TGTGCCAGCAGCCCGGACGGGTATAGCAATCAGCCCCAGCATTTT
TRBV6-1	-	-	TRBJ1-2	CASSPRQVWVVNYGYTF	TGTGCCAGCAGTCCACGACAGGTGTGGGTGGTTAACTATGGCTACACCTTC
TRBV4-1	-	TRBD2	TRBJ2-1	CASSQDGKGGRWNEQFF	TGCGCCAGCAGCCAAGACGGTAAGGGCGGGAGGTGGAATGAGCAGTTCTTC
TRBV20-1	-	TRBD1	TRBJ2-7	CSARGSRPGQTYEQYF	TGCAGTGCTAGAGGATCCCGGCCGGGACAGACCTACGAGCAGTACTTC
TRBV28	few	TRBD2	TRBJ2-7	CASSWTSGRYPSEQYF	TGTGCCAGCAGTTGGACTAGCGGGAGGTACCCATCCGAGCAGTACTTC
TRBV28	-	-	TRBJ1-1	CATGFRARGTEAFF	TGTGCCACCGGGTTCAGGGCACGGGGCACTGAAGCTTTCTTT
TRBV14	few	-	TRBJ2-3	CASSQDLARLDTQYF	TGTGCCAGCAGCCAAGATCTTGCGAGGTTGGATACGCAGTATTTT
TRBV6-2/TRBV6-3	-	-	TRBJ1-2	CASGQGWTDGYTF	TGTGCCAGCGGTCAGGGGTGGACCGATGGCTACACCTTC
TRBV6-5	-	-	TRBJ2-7	CASSSLGGQLAYEQYF	TGTGCCAGCAGTTCCCTGGGGGGGCAGCTCGCCTACGAGCAGTACTTC
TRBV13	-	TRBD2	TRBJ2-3	CASSLEAGEQYF	TGTGCCAGCAGCTTAGAGGCGGGAGAGCAGTATTTT
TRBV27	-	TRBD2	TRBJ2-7	CASSGEGGAPYEQYF	TGTGCCAGCAGTGGGGAGGGTGGGGCCCCCTACGAGCAGTACTTC
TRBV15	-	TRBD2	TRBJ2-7	CATSTGLAETYEQYF	TGTGCCACCAGTACCGGACTAGCGGAAACCTACGAGCAGTACTTC
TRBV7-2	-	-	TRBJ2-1	CASSSLRAPRPYNEQFF	TGTGCCAGCAGCTCTCTGAGGGCGCCTCGCCCCTACAATGAGCAGTTCTTC
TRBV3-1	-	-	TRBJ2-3	CASSQATGVDTQYF	TGTGCCAGCAGCCAAGCCACCGGAGTGGATACGCAGTATTTT
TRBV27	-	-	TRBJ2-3	CAGTAPHTSKPGDTQYF	TGTGCCGGCACAGCCCCGCACACCAGCAAACCTGGAGATACGCAGTATTTT
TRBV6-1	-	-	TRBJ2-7	CASLDRYEQYF	TGTGCCAGCCTCGACAGATACGAGCAGTACTTC
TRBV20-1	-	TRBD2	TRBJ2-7	CSAELAGGRKGGYEQYF	TGCAGTGCTGAACTAGCGGGAGGGCGGAAAGGGGGTTACGAGCAGTACTTC
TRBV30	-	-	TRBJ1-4	CAWGLEGSPNEKLFF	TGTGCCTGGGGACTCGAGGGCAGCCCGAATGAAAAACTGTTTTTT
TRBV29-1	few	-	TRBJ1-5	CSVAAPGPNQPQHF	TGCAGCGTTGCTGCACCAGGGCCAAATCAGCCCCAGCATTTT
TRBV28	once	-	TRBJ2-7	CASTPGGLAAIAYEQYF	TGTGCCAGCACTCCGGGGGGCCTAGCGGCGATCGCTTACGAGCAGTACTTC
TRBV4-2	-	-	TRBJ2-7	CASNQDLPQTYEQYF	TGTGCCAGCAACCAAGATCTCCCCCAAACCTACGAGCAGTACTTC
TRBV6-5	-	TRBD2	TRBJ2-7	CASSYGSGSGYEQYF	TGTGCCAGCAGTTACGGGAGCGGGAGCGGTTACGAGCAGTACTTC
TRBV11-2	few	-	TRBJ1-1	CASSLDTTARGTEAFF	TGTGCCAGCAGCTTAGATACGACGGCCCGGGGCACTGAAGCTTTCTTT
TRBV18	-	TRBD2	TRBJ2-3	CASSPPTSGYTQYF	TGTGCCAGTTCACCACCGACTAGCGGATATACGCAGTATTTT
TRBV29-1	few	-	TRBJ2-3	CSVPTGPSITDTQYF	TGCAGCGTCCCGACCGGCCCCAGTATCACAGATACGCAGTATTTT
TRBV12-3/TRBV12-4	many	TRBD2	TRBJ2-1	CASSLSGGEQFF	TGTGCCAGCAGTCTCAGCGGGGGCGAGCAGTTCTTC
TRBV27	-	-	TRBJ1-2	CASSRNRVSGYTF	TGTGCCAGCAGCCGAAACAGGGTTAGTGGCTACACCTTC
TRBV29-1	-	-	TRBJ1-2	CSVEVGLAANYGYTF	TGCAGCGTTGAAGTAGGTCTCGCAGCTAACTATGGCTACACCTTC
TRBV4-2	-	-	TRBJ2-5	CASSQDKAPYF	TGTGCCAGCAGCCAAGACAAGGCACCGTACTTC
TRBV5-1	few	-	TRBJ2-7	CASSSMEGVTYEQYF	TGCGCCAGCAGCTCGATGGAGGGGGTTACCTACGAGCAGTACTTC